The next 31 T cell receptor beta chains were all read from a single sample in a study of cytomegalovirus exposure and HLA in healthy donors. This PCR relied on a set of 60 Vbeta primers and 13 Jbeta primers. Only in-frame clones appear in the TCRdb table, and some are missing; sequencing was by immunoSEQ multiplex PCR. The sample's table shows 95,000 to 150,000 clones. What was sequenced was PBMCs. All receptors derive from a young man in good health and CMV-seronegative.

The CDR3, as DNA: TGTGCCAGCTCACCACGTTCTGAGAACTATGGCTACACCTTC. It is translated as CASSPRSENYGYTF. V usage is TRBV18 and J usage is TRBJ1-2; D call uncertain. Germline assignment: CDR1 KGHSH and CDR2 LQKENI. This CDR3 has 14 residues. With 1 base removed from V and 2 bases from J, the gap between germline ends came to 8 bases. The complete variable domain, with remaining parts taken from reference TRBV18 and TRBJ1-2, reads NAGVMQNPRHLVRRRGQEARLRCSPMKGHSHVYWYRQLPEEGLKFMVYLQKENIIDESGMPKERFSAEFPKEGPSILRIQQVVRGDSAAYFCASSPRSENYGYTFGSGTRLTVV.

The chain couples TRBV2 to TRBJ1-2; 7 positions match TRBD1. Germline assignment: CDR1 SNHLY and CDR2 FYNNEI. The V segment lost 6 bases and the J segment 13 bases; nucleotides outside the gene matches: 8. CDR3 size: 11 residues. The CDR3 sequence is CASRVGDSPTF. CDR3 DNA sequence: TGTGCCAGCAGAGTGGGGGACAGCCCCACCTTC.

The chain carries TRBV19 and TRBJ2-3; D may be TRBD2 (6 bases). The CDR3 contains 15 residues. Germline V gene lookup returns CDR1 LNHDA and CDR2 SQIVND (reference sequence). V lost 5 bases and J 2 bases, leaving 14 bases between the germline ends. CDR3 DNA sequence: TGTGCCAGTAGTTTCCTCGGGGACTCCACAGATACGCAGTATTTT. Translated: CASSFLGDSTDTQYF.

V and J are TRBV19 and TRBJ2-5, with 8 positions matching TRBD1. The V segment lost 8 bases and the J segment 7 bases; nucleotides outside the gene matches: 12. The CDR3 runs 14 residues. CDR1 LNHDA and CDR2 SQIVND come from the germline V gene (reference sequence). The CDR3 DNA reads TGTGCCAGTGCTGAAGGACAGGGCTTAGGGACCCAGTACTTC. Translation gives CASAEGQGLGTQYF. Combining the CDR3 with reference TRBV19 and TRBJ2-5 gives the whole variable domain DGGITQSPKYLFRKEGQNVTLSCEQNLNHDAMYWYRQDPGQGLRLIYYSQIVNDFQKGDIAEGYSVSREKKESFPLTVTSAQKNPTAFYLCASAEGQGLGTQYFGPGTRLLVL.

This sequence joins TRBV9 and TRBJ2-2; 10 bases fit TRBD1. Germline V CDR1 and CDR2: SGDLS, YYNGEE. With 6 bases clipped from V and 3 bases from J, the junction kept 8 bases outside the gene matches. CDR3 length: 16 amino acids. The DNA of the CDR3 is TGTGCCAGCAACGACAGGGGGCCCGGTGACACCGGGGAGCTGTTTTTT. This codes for CASNDRGPGDTGELFF.

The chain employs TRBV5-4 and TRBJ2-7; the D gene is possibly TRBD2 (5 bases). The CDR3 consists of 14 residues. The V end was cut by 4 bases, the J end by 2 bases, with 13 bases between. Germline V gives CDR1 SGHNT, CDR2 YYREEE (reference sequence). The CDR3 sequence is CASSPRGGPYEQYF. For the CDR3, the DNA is TGTGCCAGCAGCCCCCGGGGTGGGCCCTACGAGCAGTACTTC.

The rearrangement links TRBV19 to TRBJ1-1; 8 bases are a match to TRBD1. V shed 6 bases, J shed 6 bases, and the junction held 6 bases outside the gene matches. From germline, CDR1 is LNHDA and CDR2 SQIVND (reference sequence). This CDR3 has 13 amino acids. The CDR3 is CASRAGQASEAFF. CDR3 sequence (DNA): TGTGCCAGTAGGGCGGGACAGGCCTCTGAAGCTTTCTTT.

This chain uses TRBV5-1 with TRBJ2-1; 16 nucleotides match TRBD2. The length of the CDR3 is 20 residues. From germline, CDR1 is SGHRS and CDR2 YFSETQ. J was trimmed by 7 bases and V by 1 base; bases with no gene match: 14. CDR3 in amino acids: CASSLWGLAGGPPLGNEQFF. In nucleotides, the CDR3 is TGCGCCAGCAGCTTGTGGGGACTAGCGGGGGGGCCACCTCTGGGAAATGAGCAGTTCTTC.

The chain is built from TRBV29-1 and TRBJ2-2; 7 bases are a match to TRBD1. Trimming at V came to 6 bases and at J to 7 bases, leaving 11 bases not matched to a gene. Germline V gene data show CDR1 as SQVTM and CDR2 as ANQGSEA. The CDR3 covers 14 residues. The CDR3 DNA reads TGCAGCGTCCATGAAACAGGGGAGAGCGGGGAGCTGTTTTTT. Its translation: CSVHETGESGELFF.

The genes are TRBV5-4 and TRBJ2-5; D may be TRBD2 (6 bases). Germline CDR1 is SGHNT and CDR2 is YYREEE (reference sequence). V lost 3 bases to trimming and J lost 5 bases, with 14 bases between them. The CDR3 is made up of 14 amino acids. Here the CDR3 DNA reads TGTGCCAGCAGCTCCATTCCGGGAGATGAGACCCAGTACTTC. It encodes CASSSIPGDETQYF.

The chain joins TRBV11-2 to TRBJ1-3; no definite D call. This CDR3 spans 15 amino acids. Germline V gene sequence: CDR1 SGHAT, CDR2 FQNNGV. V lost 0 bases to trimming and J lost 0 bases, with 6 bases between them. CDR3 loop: CASSLDGSSGNTIYF. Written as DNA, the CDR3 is TGTGCCAGCAGCTTAGACGGGAGCTCTGGAAACACCATATATTTT.

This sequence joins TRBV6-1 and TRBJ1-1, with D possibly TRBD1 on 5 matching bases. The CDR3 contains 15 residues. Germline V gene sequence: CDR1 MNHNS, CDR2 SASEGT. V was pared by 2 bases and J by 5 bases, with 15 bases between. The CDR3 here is CASSEWGGSPTEAFF. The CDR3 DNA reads TGTGCCAGCAGTGAATGGGGCGGATCGCCGACTGAAGCTTTCTTT.

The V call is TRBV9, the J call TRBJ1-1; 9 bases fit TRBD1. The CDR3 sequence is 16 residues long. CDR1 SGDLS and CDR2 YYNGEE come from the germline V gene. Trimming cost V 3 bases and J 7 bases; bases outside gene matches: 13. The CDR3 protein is CASSAIPRDRDDEAFF. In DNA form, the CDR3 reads TGTGCCAGCAGCGCCATCCCCCGGGACAGGGATGATGAAGCTTTCTTT.

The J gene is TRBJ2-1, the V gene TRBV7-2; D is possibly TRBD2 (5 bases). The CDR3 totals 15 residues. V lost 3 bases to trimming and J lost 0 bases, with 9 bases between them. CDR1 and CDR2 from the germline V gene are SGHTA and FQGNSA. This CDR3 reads CASSLRGSSYNEQFF. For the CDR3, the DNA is TGTGCCAGCAGCTTGAGAGGGAGCTCCTACAATGAGCAGTTCTTC.

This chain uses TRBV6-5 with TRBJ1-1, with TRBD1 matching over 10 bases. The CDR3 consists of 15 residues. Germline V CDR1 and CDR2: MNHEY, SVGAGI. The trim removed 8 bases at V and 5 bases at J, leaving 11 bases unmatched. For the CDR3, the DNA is TGTGCCAGCCGCGGGGGGACAGGGGTGGCGACTGAAGCTTTCTTT. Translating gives CASRGGTGVATEAFF.

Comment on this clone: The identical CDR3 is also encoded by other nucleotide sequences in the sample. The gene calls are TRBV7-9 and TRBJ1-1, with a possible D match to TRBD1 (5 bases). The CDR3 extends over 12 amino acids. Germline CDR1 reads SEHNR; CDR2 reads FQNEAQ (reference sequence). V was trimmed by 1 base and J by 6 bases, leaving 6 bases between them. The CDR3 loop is CASSLGDSEAFF. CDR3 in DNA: TGTGCCAGCAGCTTAGGGGACTCTGAAGCTTTCTTT. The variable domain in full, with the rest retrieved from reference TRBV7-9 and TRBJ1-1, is DTGVSQNPRHKITKRGQNVTFRCDPISEHNRLYWYRQTLGQGPEFLTYFQNEAQLEKSRLLSDRFSAERPKGSFSTLEIQRTEQGDSAMYLCASSLGDSEAFFGQGTRLTVV.

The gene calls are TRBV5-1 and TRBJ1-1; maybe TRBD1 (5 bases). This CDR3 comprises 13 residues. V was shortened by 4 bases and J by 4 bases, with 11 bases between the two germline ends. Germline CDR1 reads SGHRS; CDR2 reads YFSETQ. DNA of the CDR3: TGCGCCAGCAGCCCGGTGGGGGGCACTGAAGCTTTCTTT. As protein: CASSPVGGTEAFF.

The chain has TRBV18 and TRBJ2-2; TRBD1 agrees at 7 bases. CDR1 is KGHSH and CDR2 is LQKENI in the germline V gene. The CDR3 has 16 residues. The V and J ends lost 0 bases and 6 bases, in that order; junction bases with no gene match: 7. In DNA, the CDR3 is TGTGCCAGCTCACCACCGTCGAGGGGGCGAGCCGGGGAGCTGTTTTTT. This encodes CASSPPSRGRAGELFF.

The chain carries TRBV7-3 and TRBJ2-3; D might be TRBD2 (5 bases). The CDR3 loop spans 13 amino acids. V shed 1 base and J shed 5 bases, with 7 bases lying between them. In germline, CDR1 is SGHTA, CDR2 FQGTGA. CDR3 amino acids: CASSLSRGDTQYF. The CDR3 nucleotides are TGTGCCAGCAGCTTAAGCCGGGGAGATACGCAGTATTTT. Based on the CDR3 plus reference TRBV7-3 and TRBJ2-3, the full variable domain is GAGVSQTPSNKVTEKGKYVELRCDPISGHTALYWYRQSLGQGPEFLIYFQGTGAADDSGLPNDRFFAVRPEGSVSTLKIQRTERGDSAVYLCASSLSRGDTQYFGPGTRLTVL.

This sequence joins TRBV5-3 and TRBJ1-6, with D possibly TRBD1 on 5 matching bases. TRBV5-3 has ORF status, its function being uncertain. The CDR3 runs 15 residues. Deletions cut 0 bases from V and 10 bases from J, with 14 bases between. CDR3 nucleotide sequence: TGTGCCAGAAGCTTGGTTAGGGGATTGGGATCACCCCTCCACTTT. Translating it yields CARSLVRGLGSPLHF.

CDR3 nucleotide sequence: TGTGCCAGCCTCCTGATTGGGACTAGCGGGGGGGGAGGCACAGATACGCAGTATTTT. Translated: CASLLIGTSGGGGTDTQYF. This rearrangement joins TRBV2 to TRBJ2-3; 16 bases fit TRBD2. Germline lookup yields CDR1 SNHLY and CDR2 FYNNEI. The CDR3 is 19 amino acids. V gave up 8 bases and J gave up 1 base; unmatched junction bases: 12. Based on the CDR3 plus reference TRBV2 and TRBJ2-3, the full variable domain is EPEVTQTPSHQVTQMGQEVILRCVPISNHLYFYWYRQILGQKVEFLVSFYNNEISEKSEIFDDQFSVERPDGSNFTLKIRSTKLEDSAMYFCASLLIGTSGGGGTDTQYFGPGTRLTVL.

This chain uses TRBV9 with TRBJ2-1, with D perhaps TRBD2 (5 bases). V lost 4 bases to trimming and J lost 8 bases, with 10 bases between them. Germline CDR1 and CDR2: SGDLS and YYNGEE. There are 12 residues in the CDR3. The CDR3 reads CASSPFGDEQFF. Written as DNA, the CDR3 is TGTGCCAGCAGCCCCTTCGGGGATGAGCAGTTCTTC.

CDR3 coding DNA: TGTGCCAGCAGACGACAGGGGGCAGGGGTAAATCAGCCCCAGCATTTT. This codes for CASRRQGAGVNQPQHF. The V call is TRBV27, the J call TRBJ1-5, with 10 bases lining up with TRBD1. CDR1 is MNHEY and CDR2 is SMNVEV in the germline V gene (reference sequence). V was clipped by 6 bases and J by 4 bases; unmatched bases: 9. There are 16 residues in the CDR3.

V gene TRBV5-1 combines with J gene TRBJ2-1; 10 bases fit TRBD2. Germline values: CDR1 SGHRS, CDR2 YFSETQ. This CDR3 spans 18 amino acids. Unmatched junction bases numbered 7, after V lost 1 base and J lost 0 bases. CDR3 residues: CASSLILAGTTSYNEQFF. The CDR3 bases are TGCGCCAGCAGCTTGATACTAGCGGGGACGACCTCCTACAATGAGCAGTTCTTC.

CDR3: CASSEGGLVYEQYF. In DNA, the CDR3 is TGTGCCAGCAGTGAAGGGGGGCTCGTATACGAGCAGTACTTC. V is TRBV6-1 and J is TRBJ2-5; TRBD1 is a possible D gene (6 bases). The assigned J gene may be wrong: the sequence end matches TRBJ2-7 better. The CDR3 totals 14 residues. The germline V gene has CDR1 MNHNS and CDR2 SASEGT.

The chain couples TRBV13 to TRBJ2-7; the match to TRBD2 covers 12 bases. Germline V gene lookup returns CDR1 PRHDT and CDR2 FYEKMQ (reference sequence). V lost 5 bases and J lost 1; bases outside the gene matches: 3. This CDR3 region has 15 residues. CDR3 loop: CASSTGLAGSYEQYF. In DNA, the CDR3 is TGTGCCAGCAGCACGGGACTAGCGGGTTCCTACGAGCAGTACTTC.

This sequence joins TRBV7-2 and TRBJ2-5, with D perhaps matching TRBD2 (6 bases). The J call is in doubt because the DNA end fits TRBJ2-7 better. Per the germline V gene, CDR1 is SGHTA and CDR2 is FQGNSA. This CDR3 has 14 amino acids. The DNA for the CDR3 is TGTGCCAGCAGCTTAGCTAGGGAGGCATACGAGCAGTACTTC. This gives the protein CASSLAREAYEQYF.

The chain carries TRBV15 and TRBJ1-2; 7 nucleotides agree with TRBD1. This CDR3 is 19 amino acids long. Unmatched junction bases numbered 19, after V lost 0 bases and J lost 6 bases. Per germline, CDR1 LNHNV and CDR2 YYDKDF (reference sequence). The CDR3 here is CATSRDQTGKRIGTDGYTF. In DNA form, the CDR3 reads TGTGCCACCAGCAGAGATCAAACAGGGAAGCGTATCGGGACAGATGGCTACACCTTC.

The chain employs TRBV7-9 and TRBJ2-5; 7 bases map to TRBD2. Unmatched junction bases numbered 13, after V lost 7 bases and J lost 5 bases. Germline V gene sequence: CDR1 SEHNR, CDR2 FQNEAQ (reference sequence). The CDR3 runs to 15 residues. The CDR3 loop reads CASTQWEGRTETQYF. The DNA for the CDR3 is TGTGCCAGCACCCAGTGGGAGGGGCGTACGGAGACCCAGTACTTC.

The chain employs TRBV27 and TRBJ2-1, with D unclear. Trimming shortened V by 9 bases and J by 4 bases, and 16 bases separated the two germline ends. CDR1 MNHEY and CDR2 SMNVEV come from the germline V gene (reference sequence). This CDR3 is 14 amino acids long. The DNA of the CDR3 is TGTGCCAGACTTTATACGAAATATTACAATGAGCAGTTCTTC. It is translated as CARLYTKYYNEQFF.

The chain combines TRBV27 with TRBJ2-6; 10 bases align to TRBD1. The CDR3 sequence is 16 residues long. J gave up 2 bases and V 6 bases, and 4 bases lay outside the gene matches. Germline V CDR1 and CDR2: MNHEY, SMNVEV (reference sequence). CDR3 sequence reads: CASRRQGAAGANVLTF. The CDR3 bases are TGTGCCAGCAGGAGACAGGGGGCGGCTGGGGCCAACGTCCTGACTTTC. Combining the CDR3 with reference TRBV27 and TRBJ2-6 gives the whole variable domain EAQVTQNPRYLITVTGKKLTVTCSQNMNHEYMSWYRQDPGLGLRQIYYSMNVEVTDKGDVPEGYKVSRKEKRNFPLILESPSPNQTSLYFCASRRQGAAGANVLTFGAGSRLTVL.